This T cell receptor (beta chain) was sequenced in a study of cytomegalovirus exposure and HLA in healthy donors. Trimming stripped 6 bases from V and 9 bases from J, with 19 bases between. Germline V gene sequence: CDR1 SGHNT, CDR2 YENEEA. This CDR3 has 14 residues. The PCR contained 60 Vbeta and 13 Jbeta primers. TCRdb's table, derived via immunoSEQ multiplex PCR, lists solely in-frame clones and lacks some. Found here are 150,000 to 200,000 clones, roughly 73% of them singletons; the top ten hold less than 5.5%. This clone was observed a few times. This chain uses TRBV11-3 with TRBJ2-3; D unclear. Sequencing was performed on PBMCs. The clonotype originates from a male donor in good health and CMV-seronegative. DNA for the CDR3: TGTGCCAGCAGATTCTGTACATCCGGGTTCACGCAGTATTTT. Protein product: CASRFCTSGFTQYF.